These 4 T cell receptor beta chains were all obtained from the same sample, sequenced in a study of response to subunit inactivated influenza vaccine. TCRdb recomputed calls from the RT-PCR reads with MiXCR, one row per CDR3 protein. This sample carries 650,000 to 800,000 distinct CDR3 sequences, around 18% of them seen once, and the ten largest clones take approximately 10%. Sequenced here: PBMCs from blood, sampled around 5 days after vaccination. These receptors all stem from a man in his fifties who received an inactivated influenza vaccine.

V gene TRBV5-8 combines with J gene TRBJ2-7; 8 bases are shared with TRBD1. Losses at the gene ends were 4 bases for V and 2 bases for J; bases not matched to a gene: 8. Germline V CDR1 and CDR2: SGHTS, YDEGEE. The CDR3 loop spans 15 amino acids. The CDR3 loop reads CASSKKNRGTYEQYF. Written as DNA, the CDR3 is TGTGCCAGCAGCAAAAAGAACAGGGGGACCTACGAGCAGTACTTC.

This clonotype was seen at least ten times. The J gene is TRBJ2-1, the V gene TRBV29-1; 8 bases align to TRBD2. V shed 6 bases and J 4 bases; nucleotides not matched to a gene: 2. CDR1 and CDR2 (germline): SQVTM, ANQGSEA. The CDR3 is 12 amino acids. CDR3 sequence reads: CSVQRGYNEQFF. The CDR3, as DNA: TGCAGCGTACAGCGGGGGTACAATGAGCAGTTCTTC.

This clonotype was counted a few times. The chain has TRBV5-1 and TRBJ1-2, with 7 bases identical to TRBD1. Losses at the gene ends were 2 bases for V and 5 bases for J; bases not matched to a gene: 6. This CDR3 comprises 14 residues. CDR1 is SGHRS, CDR2 YFSETQ, per germline. In DNA, the CDR3 is TGCGCCAGCAGCTTACCTGGACAGGCGTATGGCTACACCTTC. This translates into CASSLPGQAYGYTF.

The table lists this clonotype with many counts. V is TRBV29-1 and J is TRBJ1-1; D is unclear. Per the germline V gene, CDR1 is SQVTM and CDR2 is ANQGSEA. V was cut by 6 bases and J by 8 bases, with 19 bases left in between. This CDR3 comprises 13 residues. CDR3 sequence: CSVRRKMVGEAFF. The CDR3 DNA reads TGCAGCGTCCGCCGGAAGATGGTAGGGGAAGCTTTCTTT.